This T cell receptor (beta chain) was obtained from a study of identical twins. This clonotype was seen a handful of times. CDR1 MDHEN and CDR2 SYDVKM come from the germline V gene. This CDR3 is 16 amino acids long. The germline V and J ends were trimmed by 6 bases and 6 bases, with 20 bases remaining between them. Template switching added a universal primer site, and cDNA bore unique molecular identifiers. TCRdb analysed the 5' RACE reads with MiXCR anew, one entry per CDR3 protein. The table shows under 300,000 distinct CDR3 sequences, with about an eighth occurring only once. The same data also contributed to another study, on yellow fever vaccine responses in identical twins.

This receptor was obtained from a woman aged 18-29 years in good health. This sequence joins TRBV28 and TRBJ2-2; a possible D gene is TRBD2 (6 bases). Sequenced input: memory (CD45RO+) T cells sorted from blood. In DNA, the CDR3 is TGTGCCAGCAGCCGACGGGGGAACCAGGTGCCCGGGGAGCTGTTTTTT. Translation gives CASSRRGNQVPGELFF.